This paragraph covers one TCR beta chain sequence. The entry originates in a study of blood T cell repertoires in COVID-19. As for the study in general: Sources were T cells, B-cell-depleted T cells, or PBMCs; the material itself was cDNA or gDNA.

This CDR3 spans 13 amino acids. Germline CDR1 and CDR2: SNHLY and FYNNEI. The ends were cut back, 2 bases at V and 8 bases at J, with 10 bases in the middle. Original processing methods: Amplification of reference gene primers was used by the study to estimate nucleated cell counts. The protocol was immunoSEQ multiplex PCR, while the TCRdb copy is restricted to in-frame clones and leaves out a portion. D and trimming were read from the DNA, whereas the V and J calls and clone size are those reported in that table. The sample has 40,000 to 45,000 clones, more than 90% seen once. The V call is TRBV2, the J call TRBJ1-5; perhaps TRBD1 as D (5 bases). Sequencing was carried out using peripheral blood. The receptor comes from a human donor in a cohort sampled during active COVID-19. The CDR3 region is CASSEQGIEPQHF. CDR3 DNA sequence: TGTGCCAGCAGTGAACAGGGAATTGAGCCCCAGCATTTT.